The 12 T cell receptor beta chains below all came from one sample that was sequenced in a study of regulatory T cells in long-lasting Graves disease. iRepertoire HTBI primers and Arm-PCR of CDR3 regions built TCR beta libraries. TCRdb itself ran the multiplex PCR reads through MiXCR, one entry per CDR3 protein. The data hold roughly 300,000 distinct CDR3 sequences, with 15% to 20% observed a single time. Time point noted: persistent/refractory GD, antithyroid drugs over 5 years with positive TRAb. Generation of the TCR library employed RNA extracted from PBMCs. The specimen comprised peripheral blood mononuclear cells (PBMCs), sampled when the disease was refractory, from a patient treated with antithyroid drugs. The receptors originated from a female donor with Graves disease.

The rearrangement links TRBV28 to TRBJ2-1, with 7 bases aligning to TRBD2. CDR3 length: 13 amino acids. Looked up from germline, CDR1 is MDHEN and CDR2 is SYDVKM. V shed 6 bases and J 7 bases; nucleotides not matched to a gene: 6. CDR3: CASSSGLTNEQFF. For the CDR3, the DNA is TGTGCCAGCAGCTCGGGACTAACGAATGAGCAGTTCTTC.

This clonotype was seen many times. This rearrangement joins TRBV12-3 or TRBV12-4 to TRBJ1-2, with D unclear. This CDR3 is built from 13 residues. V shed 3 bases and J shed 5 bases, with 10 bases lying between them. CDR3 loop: CASSFPPYYGYTF. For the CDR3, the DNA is TGTGCCAGCAGTTTCCCACCGTATTATGGCTACACCTTC.

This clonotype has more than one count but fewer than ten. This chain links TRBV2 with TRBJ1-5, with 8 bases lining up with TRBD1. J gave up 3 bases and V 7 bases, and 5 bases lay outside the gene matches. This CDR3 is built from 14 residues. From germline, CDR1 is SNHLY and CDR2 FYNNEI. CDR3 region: CASNGQGHNQPQHF. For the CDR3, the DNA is TGTGCCAGCAACGGACAGGGCCACAATCAGCCCCAGCATTTT.

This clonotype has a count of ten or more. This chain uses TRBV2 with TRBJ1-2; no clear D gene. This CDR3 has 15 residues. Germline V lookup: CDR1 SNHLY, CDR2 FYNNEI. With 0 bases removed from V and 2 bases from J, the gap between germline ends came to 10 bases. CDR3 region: CASSEATGRNYGYTF. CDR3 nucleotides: TGTGCCAGCAGTGAAGCGACCGGACGGAACTATGGCTACACCTTC.

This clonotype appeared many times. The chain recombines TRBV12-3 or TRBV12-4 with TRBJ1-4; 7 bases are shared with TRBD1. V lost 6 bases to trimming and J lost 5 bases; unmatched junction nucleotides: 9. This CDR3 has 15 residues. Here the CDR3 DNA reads TGTGCCAGCAGCCTCCGACAGGGAGGGAATGAAAAACTGTTTTTT. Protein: CASSLRQGGNEKLFF.

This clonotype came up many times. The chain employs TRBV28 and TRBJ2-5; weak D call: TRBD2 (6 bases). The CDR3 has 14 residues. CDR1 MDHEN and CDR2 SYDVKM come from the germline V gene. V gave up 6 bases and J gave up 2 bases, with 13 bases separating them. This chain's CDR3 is CASSPPAGQETQYF. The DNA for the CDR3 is TGTGCCAGCAGCCCCCCCGCGGGACAAGAGACCCAGTACTTC.

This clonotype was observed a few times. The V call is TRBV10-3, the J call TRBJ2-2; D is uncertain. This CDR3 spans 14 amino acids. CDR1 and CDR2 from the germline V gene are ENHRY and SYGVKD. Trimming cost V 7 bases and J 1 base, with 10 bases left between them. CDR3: CAIKGAGNTGELFF. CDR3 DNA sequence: TGTGCCATCAAGGGTGCAGGGAACACCGGGGAGCTGTTTTTT.

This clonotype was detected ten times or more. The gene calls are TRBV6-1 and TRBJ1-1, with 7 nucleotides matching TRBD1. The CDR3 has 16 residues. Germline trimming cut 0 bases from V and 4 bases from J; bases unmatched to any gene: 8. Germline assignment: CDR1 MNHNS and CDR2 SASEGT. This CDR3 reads CASSEAQQGSGTEAFF. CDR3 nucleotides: TGTGCCAGCAGTGAAGCGCAACAGGGGTCGGGCACTGAAGCTTTCTTT.

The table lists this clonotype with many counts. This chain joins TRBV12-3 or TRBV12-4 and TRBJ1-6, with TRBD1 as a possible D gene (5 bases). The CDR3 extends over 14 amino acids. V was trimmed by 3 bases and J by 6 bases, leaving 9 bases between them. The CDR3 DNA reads TGTGCCAGCAGTTTTGGGACGGGTAATTCACCCCTCCACTTT. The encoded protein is CASSFGTGNSPLHF.

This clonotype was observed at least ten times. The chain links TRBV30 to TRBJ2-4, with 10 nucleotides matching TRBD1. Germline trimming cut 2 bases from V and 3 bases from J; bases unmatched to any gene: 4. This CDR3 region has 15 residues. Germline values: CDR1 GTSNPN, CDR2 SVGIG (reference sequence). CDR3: CAWSPTGGGKNIQYF. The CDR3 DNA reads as TGTGCCTGGAGTCCGACAGGGGGCGGCAAAAACATTCAGTACTTC.

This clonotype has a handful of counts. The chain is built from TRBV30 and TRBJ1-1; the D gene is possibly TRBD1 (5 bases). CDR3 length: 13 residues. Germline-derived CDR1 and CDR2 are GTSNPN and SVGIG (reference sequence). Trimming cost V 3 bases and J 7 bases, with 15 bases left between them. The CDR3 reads CAWSPDRGGEAFF. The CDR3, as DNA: TGTGCCTGGAGCCCCGACCGTGGGGGTGAAGCTTTCTTT.

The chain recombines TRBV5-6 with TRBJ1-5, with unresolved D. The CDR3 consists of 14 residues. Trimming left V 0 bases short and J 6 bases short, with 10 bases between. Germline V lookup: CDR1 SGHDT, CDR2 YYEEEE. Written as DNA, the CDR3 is TGTGCCAGCAGCTTGGGGCAGACGGGTCAGCCCCAGCATTTT. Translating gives CASSLGQTGQPQHF.